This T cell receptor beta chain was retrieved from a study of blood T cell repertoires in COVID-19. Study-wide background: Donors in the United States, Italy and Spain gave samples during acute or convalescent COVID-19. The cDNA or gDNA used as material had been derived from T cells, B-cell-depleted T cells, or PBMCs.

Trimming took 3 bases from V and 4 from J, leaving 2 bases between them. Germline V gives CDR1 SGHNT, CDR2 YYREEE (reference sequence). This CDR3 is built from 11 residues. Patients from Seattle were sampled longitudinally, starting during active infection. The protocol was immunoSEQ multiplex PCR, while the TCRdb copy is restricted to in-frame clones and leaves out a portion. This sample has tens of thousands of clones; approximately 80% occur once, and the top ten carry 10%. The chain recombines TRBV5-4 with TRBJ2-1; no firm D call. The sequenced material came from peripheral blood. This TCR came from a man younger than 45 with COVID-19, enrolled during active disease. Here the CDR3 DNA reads TGTGCCAGCAGCTCTTACAATGAGCAGTTCTTC. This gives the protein CASSSYNEQFF.